Ten or more counts support the clone carrying this T cell receptor beta chain. Its antigen is still unknown. This sample stems from a study of Graves' ophthalmopathy and Graves' hyperthyroidism. Study findings and constraints: Blood repertoires reportedly contained most expanded thyroid clonotypes above 0.001 frequency.

With 3 bases removed from V and 2 bases from J, the gap between germline ends came to 7 bases. Germline values: CDR1 SEHNR, CDR2 FQNEAQ (reference sequence). The CDR3 consists of 13 residues. RNA transcripts provided the template for amplifying TCR beta CDR3 regions. Following a first-round RT-PCR that used HTBI primers, a second-round multiplex PCR was carried out. TCRdb redid the calling of the multiplex PCR reads with MiXCR, one entry per CDR3 protein. This table holds almost 750,000 distinct CDR3 sequences, roughly 40% found once. What was sequenced was peripheral blood. This sequence joins TRBV7-9 and TRBJ1-2; D not certain. The sequence was obtained from an adult man with Graves' ophthalmopathy. Here the CDR3 DNA reads TGTGCCAGCAGCTTCGGGAGGAACTATGGCTACACCTTC. Translating gives CASSFGRNYGYTF.